These 3 T cell receptor beta chains were sequenced from one sample in a study of technical replicates of blood from several donors. Sequencing was performed with immunoSEQ multiplex PCR; in TCRdb, only in-frame clones are kept and a portion is missing. In the table there are 70,000 or so clones, over 95% of which are singletons. Sequencing was carried out using T cells isolated from PBMCs. The receptors were gathered from a human donor in good health.

The chain couples TRBV4-3 to TRBJ2-7; D may be TRBD1 (7 bases). Trimming pared 1 base from V and 3 bases from J, leaving 13 bases between. Per the germline V gene, CDR1 is LGHNA and CDR2 is YSLEER. This CDR3 is 15 amino acids long. CDR3 region: CASSQAWRDSYEQYF. The DNA of the CDR3 is TGCGCCAGCAGCCAAGCTTGGAGGGACAGCTACGAGCAGTACTTC.

This chain links TRBV4-1 with TRBJ2-7; D gene unclear. Trimming removed 1 base at V and 0 bases at J, with 10 bases between. In germline, CDR1 is MGHRA, CDR2 YSYEKL. This CDR3 has 15 residues. The CDR3 coding sequence is TGCGCCAGCAGCCAAGGTGACATTCCCTCCTACGAGCAGTACTTC. Protein: CASSQGDIPSYEQYF.

V is TRBV2 and J is TRBJ1-1; D gene ambiguous. The V gene lost 9 bases and the J gene lost 10 bases, with 21 bases spanning the gap. Germline loops: CDR1 SNHLY, CDR2 FYNNEI. The CDR3 spans 13 residues. This CDR3 is CASLSRDYLGAFF. DNA for the CDR3: TGTGCCAGTCTATCCCGGGATTATCTAGGAGCTTTCTTT.